One and the same sample provided the 10 T cell receptor beta chains below, sequenced in a study of cytomegalovirus exposure and HLA in healthy donors. Researchers ran the PCR with 60 Vbeta and 13 Jbeta primers. This table comes from immunoSEQ multiplex PCR, and its TCRdb copy is limited to in-frame clones, with some not included. The sample records about 140,000 clones, around nine tenths being singletons. Specimen: PBMCs. All receptors derive from a woman aged 25 to 39 in good health and CMV-seronegative.

The V and J genes are TRBV28 and TRBJ2-1, with a possible D match to TRBD2 (6 bases). Germline V gene data show CDR1 as MDHEN and CDR2 as SYDVKM. Trimming removed 4 bases from V and 3 bases from J, with 16 bases in between. CDR3 length equals 16 residues. The CDR3 DNA follows: TGTGCCAGCAGTTCTCTCGGGGACTCGCGCTACAATGAGCAGTTCTTC. The encoded protein is CASSSLGDSRYNEQFF.

The chain is built from TRBV27 and TRBJ2-7, with a tentative D call TRBD1 (5 bases). CDR1 is MNHEY and CDR2 is SMNVEV in the germline V gene (reference sequence). The ends were cut back, 3 bases at V and 0 bases at J, with 9 bases in the middle. This CDR3 contains 14 residues. In DNA form, the CDR3 reads TGTGCCAGCAGTTTGGGGCAGGGCTCCTACGAGCAGTACTTC. It specifies CASSLGQGSYEQYF.

The chain couples TRBV5-6 to TRBJ2-1, with 13 bases matching TRBD2. This CDR3 has 16 residues. Germline loops: CDR1 SGHDT, CDR2 YYEEEE. V trimming: 0 bases; J trimming: 6 bases; junction bases outside the gene matches: 3. The CDR3 reads CASSLVTSGGANEQFF. In nucleotides, the CDR3 is TGTGCCAGCAGCTTGGTAACTAGCGGGGGGGCCAATGAGCAGTTCTTC.

The J gene is TRBJ2-4, the V gene TRBV6-1; tentatively, D is TRBD1 (5 bases). Germline V lookup: CDR1 MNHNS, CDR2 SASEGT. Trimming cost V 3 bases and J 9 bases, with 15 bases left between them. CDR3 length equals 14 residues. The CDR3, as DNA: TGTGCCAGCAGTGATCTCAGGGTTTATAGCATTCAGTACTTC. It codes for CASSDLRVYSIQYF.

The rearrangement uses TRBV14 and TRBJ1-6, with 7 bases that match TRBD1. The CDR3 runs to 18 residues. Germline V gene data show CDR1 as SGHDN and CDR2 as FVKESK. Trimming at V came to 4 bases and at J to 0 bases, leaving 9 bases not matched to a gene. The CDR3 sequence: CASSPGTARSSYNSPLHF. In DNA form, the CDR3 reads TGTGCCAGCAGCCCAGGGACAGCCAGAAGCTCCTATAATTCACCCCTCCACTTT. The whole variable domain, filled in from reference TRBV14 and TRBJ1-6, reads EAGVTQFPSHSVIEKGQTVTLRCDPISGHDNLYWYRRVMGKEIKFLLHFVKESKQDESGMPNNRFLAERTGGTYSTLKVQPAELEDSGVYFCASSPGTARSSYNSPLHFGNGTRLTVT.

The CDR3 sequence is CASSPPTGTVHNEQFF. CDR3 in DNA: TGTGCCAGCAGTCCCCCTACCGGGACAGTACACAATGAGCAGTTCTTC. V and J are TRBV27 and TRBJ2-1, with 7 positions matching TRBD1. The CDR3 consists of 16 residues. With 5 bases clipped from V and 5 bases from J, the junction kept 12 bases outside the gene matches. The V gene's germline CDR1 is MNHEY and CDR2 SMNVEV (reference sequence).

The table lists this clone with a count of one. V gene TRBV19 combines with J gene TRBJ2-4; the D gene is possibly TRBD1 (6 bases). Germline V gene lookup returns CDR1 LNHDA and CDR2 SQIVND (reference sequence). With 3 bases removed from V and 0 bases from J, the gap between germline ends came to 18 bases. The CDR3 extends over 18 amino acids. Here the CDR3 reads CASSIGGRAGRAKNIQYF. Here the CDR3 DNA reads TGTGCCAGTAGTATTGGGGGCAGGGCAGGGCGAGCCAAAAACATTCAGTACTTC.

The chain links TRBV2 to TRBJ1-4; the D is unclear. The CDR3 spans 14 residues. The germline V and J ends were trimmed by 7 bases and 0 bases, with 9 bases remaining between them. Germline V gene sequence: CDR1 SNHLY, CDR2 FYNNEI. CDR3 region: CASTPNPTNEKLFF. The DNA for the CDR3 is TGTGCCAGCACCCCCAATCCAACTAATGAAAAACTGTTTTTT.

V usage is TRBV5-6 and J usage is TRBJ2-2; 7 nucleotides line up with TRBD1. The V and J ends lost 4 bases and 1 base, in that order; junction bases with no gene match: 13. CDR1 is SGHDT, CDR2 YYEEEE, per germline. The CDR3 consists of 18 residues. CDR3 in DNA: TGTGCCAGCAGCCTATTGATGTTGACAGGGAAGAACACCGGGGAGCTGTTTTTT. Amino acids: CASSLLMLTGKNTGELFF.

V is TRBV6-6 and J is TRBJ1-6; 10 bases line up with TRBD1. Germline V gene sequence: CDR1 MNHNY, CDR2 SVGAGI (reference sequence). V lost 7 bases to trimming and J lost 8 bases; unmatched junction nucleotides: 8. This CDR3 region has 15 residues. The CDR3 loop is CASTPTGGSYSPLHF. CDR3 DNA sequence: TGTGCCAGCACCCCGACAGGGGGCTCGTATTCACCCCTCCACTTT.